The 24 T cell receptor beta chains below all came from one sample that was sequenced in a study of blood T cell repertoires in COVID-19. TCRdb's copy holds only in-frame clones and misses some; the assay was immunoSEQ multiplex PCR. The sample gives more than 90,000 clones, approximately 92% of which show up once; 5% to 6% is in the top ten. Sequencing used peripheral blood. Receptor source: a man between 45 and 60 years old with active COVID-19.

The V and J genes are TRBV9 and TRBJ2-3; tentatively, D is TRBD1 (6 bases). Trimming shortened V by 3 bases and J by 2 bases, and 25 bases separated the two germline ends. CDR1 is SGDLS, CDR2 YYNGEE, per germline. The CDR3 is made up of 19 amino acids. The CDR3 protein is CASSGRGGSSYRYTDTQYF. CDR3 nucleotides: TGTGCCAGCAGCGGACGTGGGGGCTCGAGCTATCGATACACAGATACGCAGTATTTT.

The CDR3 is CASSRDRGSTDTQYF. The CDR3 nucleotides read TGTGCCAGCAGTCGGGACAGGGGGAGCACAGATACGCAGTATTTT. The chain uses TRBV27 and TRBJ2-3; 11 nucleotides line up with TRBD1. The junction had 1 base not matched to a gene; V was cut back by 5 bases and J by 0 bases. Germline V gene lookup returns CDR1 MNHEY and CDR2 SMNVEV (reference sequence). The CDR3 has 15 residues.

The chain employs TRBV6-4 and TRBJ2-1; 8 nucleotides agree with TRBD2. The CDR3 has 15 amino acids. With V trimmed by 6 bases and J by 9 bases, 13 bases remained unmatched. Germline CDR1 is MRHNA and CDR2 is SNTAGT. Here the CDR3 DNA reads TGTGCCAGCAGCCAGGCCACCGGGAGGGCCGGTGAGCAGTTCTTC. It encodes CASSQATGRAGEQFF.

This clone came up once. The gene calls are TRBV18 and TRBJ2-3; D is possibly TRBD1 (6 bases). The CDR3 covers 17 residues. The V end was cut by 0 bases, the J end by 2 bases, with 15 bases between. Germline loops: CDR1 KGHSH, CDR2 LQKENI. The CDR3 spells CASSPPRQGRSTDTQYF. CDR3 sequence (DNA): TGTGCCAGCTCACCACCACGCCAGGGGCGCTCCACAGATACGCAGTATTTT.

The CDR3 reads CASSQGQGRDNQPQHF. DNA of the CDR3: TGTGCCAGCAGCCAAGGACAGGGGCGAGACAATCAGCCCCAGCATTTT. The chain has TRBV3-1 (or the pseudogene TRBV3-2) and TRBJ1-5; 8 bases fit TRBD1. Germline CDR1 reads LGHDT; CDR2 reads YNNKEL (reference sequence). The CDR3 sequence is 16 residues long. V lost 1 base to trimming and J lost 3 bases; unmatched junction nucleotides: 5.

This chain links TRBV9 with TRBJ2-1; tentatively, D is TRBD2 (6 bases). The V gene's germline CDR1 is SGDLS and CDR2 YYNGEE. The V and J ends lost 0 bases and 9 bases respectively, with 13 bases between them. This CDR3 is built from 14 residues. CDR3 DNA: TGTGCCAGCAGCGTAGGGAGGGATGGGGGTGAGCAGTTCTTC. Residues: CASSVGRDGGEQFF. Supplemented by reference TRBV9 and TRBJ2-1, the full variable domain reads DSGVTQTPKHLITATGQRVTLRCSPRSGDLSVYWYQQSLDQGLQFLIQYYNGEERAKGNILERFSAQQFPDLHSELNLSSLELGDSALYFCASSVGRDGGEQFFGPGTRLTVL.

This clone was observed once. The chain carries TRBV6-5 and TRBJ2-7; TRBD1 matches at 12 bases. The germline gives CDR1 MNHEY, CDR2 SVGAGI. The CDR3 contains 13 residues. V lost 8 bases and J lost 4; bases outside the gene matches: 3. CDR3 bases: TGTGCCAGCGGGACAGGGGGCGCGTACGAGCAGTACTTC. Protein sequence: CASGTGGAYEQYF.

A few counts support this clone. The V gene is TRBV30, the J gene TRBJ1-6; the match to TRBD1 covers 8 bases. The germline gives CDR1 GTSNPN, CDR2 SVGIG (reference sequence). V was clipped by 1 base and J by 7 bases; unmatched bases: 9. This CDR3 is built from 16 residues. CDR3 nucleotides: TGTGCCTGGAGTGCCTCCCGGACAGGGCAAAATTCACCCCTCCACTTT. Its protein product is CAWSASRTGQNSPLHF.

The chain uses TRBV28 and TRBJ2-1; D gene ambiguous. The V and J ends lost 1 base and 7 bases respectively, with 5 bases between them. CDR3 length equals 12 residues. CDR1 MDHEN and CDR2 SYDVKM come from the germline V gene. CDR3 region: CASSLSGNEQFF. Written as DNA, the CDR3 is TGTGCCAGCAGTTTATCGGGTAATGAGCAGTTCTTC. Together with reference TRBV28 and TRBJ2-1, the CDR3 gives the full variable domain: DVKVTQSSRYLVKRTGEKVFLECVQDMDHENMFWYRQDPGLGLRLIYFSYDVKMKEKGDIPEGYSVSREKKERFSLILESASTNQTSMYLCASSLSGNEQFFGPGTRLTVL.

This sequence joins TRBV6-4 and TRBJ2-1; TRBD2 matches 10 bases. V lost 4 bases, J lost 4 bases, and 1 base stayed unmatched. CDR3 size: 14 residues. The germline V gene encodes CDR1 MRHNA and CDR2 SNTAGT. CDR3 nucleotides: TGTGCCAGCAGTGCTAGCGGGGGTTACAATGAGCAGTTCTTC. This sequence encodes CASSASGGYNEQFF.

DNA of the CDR3: TGTGCCAGCAGTTACTACAGGGAATACAATGAGCAGTTCTTC. Its protein is CASSYYREYNEQFF. This rearrangement joins TRBV6-5 to TRBJ2-1, with TRBD1 as a possible D gene (6 bases). The ends were cut back, 1 base at V and 4 bases at J, with 8 bases in the middle. The CDR3 sequence is 14 residues long. Germline CDR1 reads MNHEY; CDR2 reads SVGAGI.

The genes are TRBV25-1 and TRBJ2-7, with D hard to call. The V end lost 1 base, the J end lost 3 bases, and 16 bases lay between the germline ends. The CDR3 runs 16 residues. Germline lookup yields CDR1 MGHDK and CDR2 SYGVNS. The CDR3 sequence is CASSESFGVGHYEQYF. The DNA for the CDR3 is TGTGCCAGCAGTGAATCTTTCGGAGTTGGCCACTACGAGCAGTACTTC.

CDR3 region: CASSSLQGTRTDTQYF. The CDR3 DNA sequence: TGTGCCAGTAGTTCATTACAGGGGACCCGCACAGATACGCAGTATTTT. The V gene is TRBV19, the J gene TRBJ2-3; 7 bases are shared with TRBD1. The CDR3 runs to 16 residues. The junction had 9 bases not matched to a gene; V was cut back by 5 bases and J by 1 base. CDR1 and CDR2 (germline): LNHDA, SQIVND (reference sequence).

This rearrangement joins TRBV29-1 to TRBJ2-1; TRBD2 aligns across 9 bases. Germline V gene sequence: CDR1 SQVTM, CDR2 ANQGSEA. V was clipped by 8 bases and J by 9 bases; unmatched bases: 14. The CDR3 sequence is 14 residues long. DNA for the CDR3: TGCAGCCTTAAACCGGGACTAGCAGCCGGTGAGCAGTTCTTC. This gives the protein CSLKPGLAAGEQFF.

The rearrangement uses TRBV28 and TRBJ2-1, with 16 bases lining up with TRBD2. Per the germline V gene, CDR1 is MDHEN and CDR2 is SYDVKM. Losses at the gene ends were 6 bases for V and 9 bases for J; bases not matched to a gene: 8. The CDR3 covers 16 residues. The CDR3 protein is CASSSGTSGRAVEQFF. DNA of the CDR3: TGTGCCAGCAGCTCCGGGACTAGCGGGAGGGCAGTTGAGCAGTTCTTC.

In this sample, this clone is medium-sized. This CDR3 reads CASSQDPLAGGYTGELFF. The CDR3 region has the DNA TGTGCCAGCAGCCAAGATCCTCTAGCGGGAGGCTACACCGGGGAGCTGTTTTTT. The chain is built from TRBV4-2 and TRBJ2-2, with TRBD2 matching over 11 bases. Per the germline V gene, CDR1 is LGHNA and CDR2 is YNFKEQ. The CDR3 loop spans 18 amino acids. V was pared by 0 bases and J by 3 bases, with 6 bases of the junction left unmatched.

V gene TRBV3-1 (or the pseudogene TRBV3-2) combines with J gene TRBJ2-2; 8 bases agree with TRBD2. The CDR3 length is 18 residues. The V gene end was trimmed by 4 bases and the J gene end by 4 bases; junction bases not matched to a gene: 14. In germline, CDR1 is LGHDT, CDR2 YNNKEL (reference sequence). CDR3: CASSPPPAGASGTGELFF. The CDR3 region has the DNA TGTGCCAGCAGCCCACCTCCAGCGGGAGCGTCGGGCACCGGGGAGCTGTTTTTT.

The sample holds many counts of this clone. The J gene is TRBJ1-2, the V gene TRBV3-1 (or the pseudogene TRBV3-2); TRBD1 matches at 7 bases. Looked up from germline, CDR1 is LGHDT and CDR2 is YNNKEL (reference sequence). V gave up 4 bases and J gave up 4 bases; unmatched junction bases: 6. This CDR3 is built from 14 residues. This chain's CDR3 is CASSRGQAPYGYTF. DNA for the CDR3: TGTGCCAGCAGCCGCGGACAGGCCCCCTATGGCTACACCTTC.

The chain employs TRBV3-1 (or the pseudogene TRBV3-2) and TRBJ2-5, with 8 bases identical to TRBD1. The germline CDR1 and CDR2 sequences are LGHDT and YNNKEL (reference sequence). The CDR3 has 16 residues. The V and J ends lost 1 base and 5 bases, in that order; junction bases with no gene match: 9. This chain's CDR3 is CASSQATGASWETQYF. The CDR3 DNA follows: TGTGCCAGCAGCCAAGCGACAGGGGCTTCCTGGGAGACCCAGTACTTC.

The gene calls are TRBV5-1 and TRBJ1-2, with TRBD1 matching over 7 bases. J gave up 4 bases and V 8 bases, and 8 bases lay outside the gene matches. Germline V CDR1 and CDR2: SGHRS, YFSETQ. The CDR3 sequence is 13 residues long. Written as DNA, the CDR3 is TGCGCCAGTAAGACAGGGTCGACCTATGGCTACACCTTC. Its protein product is CASKTGSTYGYTF.

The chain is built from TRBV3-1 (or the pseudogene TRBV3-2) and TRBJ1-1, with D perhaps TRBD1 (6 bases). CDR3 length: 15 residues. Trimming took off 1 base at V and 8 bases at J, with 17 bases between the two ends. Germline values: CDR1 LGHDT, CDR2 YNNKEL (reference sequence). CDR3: CASSQGTVRSVEAFF. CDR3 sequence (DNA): TGTGCCAGCAGCCAAGGGACAGTGCGATCGGTAGAAGCTTTCTTT.

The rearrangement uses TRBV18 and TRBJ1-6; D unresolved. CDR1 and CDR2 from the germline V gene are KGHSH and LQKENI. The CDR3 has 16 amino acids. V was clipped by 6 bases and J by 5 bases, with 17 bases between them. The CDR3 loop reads CASSISAARNNSPLHF. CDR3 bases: TGTGCCAGCTCCATAAGCGCAGCCAGAAATAATTCACCCCTCCACTTT.

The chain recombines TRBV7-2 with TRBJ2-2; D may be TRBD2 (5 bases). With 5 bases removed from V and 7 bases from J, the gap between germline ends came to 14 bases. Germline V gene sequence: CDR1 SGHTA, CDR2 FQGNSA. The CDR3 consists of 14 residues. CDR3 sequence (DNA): TGTGCCAGCAGCGGGAGTTACGGAGGCGGGGAGCTGTTTTTT. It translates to CASSGSYGGGELFF.

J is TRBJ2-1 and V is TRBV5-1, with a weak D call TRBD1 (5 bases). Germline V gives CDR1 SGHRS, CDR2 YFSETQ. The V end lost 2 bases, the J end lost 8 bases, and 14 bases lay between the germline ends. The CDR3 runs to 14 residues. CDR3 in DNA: TGCGCCAGCAGCTTCCTTGGCAGGGCGCATGAGCAGTTCTTC. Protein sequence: CASSFLGRAHEQFF.